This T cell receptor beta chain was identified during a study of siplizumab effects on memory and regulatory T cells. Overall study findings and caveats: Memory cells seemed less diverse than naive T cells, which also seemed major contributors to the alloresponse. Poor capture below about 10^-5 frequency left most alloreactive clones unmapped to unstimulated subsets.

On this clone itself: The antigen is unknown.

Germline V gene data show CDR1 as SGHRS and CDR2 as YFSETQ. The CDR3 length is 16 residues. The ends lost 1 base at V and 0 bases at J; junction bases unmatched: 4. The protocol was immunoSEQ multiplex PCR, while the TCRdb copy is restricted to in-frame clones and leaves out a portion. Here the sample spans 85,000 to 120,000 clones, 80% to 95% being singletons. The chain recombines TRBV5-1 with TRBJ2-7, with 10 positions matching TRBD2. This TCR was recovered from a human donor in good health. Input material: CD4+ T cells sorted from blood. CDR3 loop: CASSLTSGKSSYEQYF. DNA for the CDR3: TGCGCCAGCAGCTTGACTAGCGGGAAGAGCTCCTACGAGCAGTACTTC.